A selection of T cell receptor beta chains follows, all from one sample in a study of blood T cell repertoires in COVID-19. Assay used: immunoSEQ multiplex PCR; TCRdb lists only in-frame clones, some missing. Here the sample spans around 120,000 clones, over 60% being singletons. Sequenced: peripheral blood. These receptors all stem from a woman aged 80 or over with acute or convalescent COVID-19. Each CDR3 is given with its conserved first and last residue. Each record gives: J gene, D gene, V gene, clone size, CDR3 protein, CDR3 DNA. The D gene is left open where the match is weak. Clone size is shown for a subset of rows, as once, few, many or a class of expanded clone.

j_gene: TRBJ1-2
d_gene: -
v_gene: TRBV19
abundance: -
CDR3aa: CASIGSGDSYGYTF
CDR3nt: TGTGCCAGTATCGGGTCGGGGGACTCCTATGGCTACACCTTC

j_gene: TRBJ1-2
d_gene: -
v_gene: TRBV28
abundance: few
CDR3aa: CASSLSGNGYTF
CDR3nt: TGTGCCAGCAGTTTATCAGGGAACGGCTACACCTTC

j_gene: TRBJ2-1
d_gene: TRBD1
v_gene: TRBV4-3
abundance: -
CDR3aa: CASSQTGTDNEQFF
CDR3nt: TGCGCCAGCAGCCAAACCGGGACAGACAATGAGCAGTTCTTC

j_gene: TRBJ1-2
d_gene: -
v_gene: TRBV5-1
abundance: -
CDR3aa: CASSFQTETNGYTF
CDR3nt: TGCGCCAGCAGCTTTCAGACAGAAACCAATGGCTACACCTTC

j_gene: TRBJ1-2
d_gene: -
v_gene: TRBV2
abundance: once
CDR3aa: CASGGGSYGYTF
CDR3nt: TGTGCCAGCGGGGGGGGGTCCTATGGCTACACCTTC

j_gene: TRBJ1-1
d_gene: -
v_gene: TRBV7-2
abundance: -
CDR3aa: CASSNRGARGNTEAFF
CDR3nt: TGTGCCAGCAGCAATCGTGGGGCGCGGGGGAACACTGAAGCTTTCTTT

j_gene: TRBJ2-2
d_gene: -
v_gene: TRBV9
abundance: -
CDR3aa: CASSVGPGDTGELFF
CDR3nt: TGTGCCAGCAGCGTAGGTCCAGGGGACACCGGGGAGCTGTTTTTT

j_gene: TRBJ2-7
d_gene: -
v_gene: TRBV27
abundance: -
CDR3aa: CASSLMLASYEQYF
CDR3nt: TGTGCCAGCAGTTTAATGCTAGCCTCCTACGAGCAGTACTTC

j_gene: TRBJ2-5
d_gene: -
v_gene: TRBV5-6
abundance: once
CDR3aa: CASSLSHRWETQYF
CDR3nt: TGTGCCAGCAGCTTGTCTCACCGGTGGGAGACCCAGTACTTC

j_gene: TRBJ1-2
d_gene: TRBD1
v_gene: TRBV4-1
abundance: once
CDR3aa: CASSQGTGGAYGYTF
CDR3nt: TGCGCCAGCAGCCAGGGGACAGGGGGCGCGTATGGCTACACCTTC

j_gene: TRBJ2-1
d_gene: TRBD1
v_gene: TRBV9
abundance: -
CDR3aa: CASSLHRDRGSNEQFF
CDR3nt: TGTGCCAGCAGCTTACACCGGGACAGGGGTTCTAATGAGCAGTTCTTC

j_gene: TRBJ2-7
d_gene: TRBD1
v_gene: TRBV27
abundance: -
CDR3aa: CASSISGTGGIFEQYF
CDR3nt: TGTGCCAGCAGTATCTCCGGGACAGGGGGCATTTTCGAGCAGTACTTC

j_gene: TRBJ1-5
d_gene: TRBD1
v_gene: TRBV24-1
abundance: -
CDR3aa: CATSSGQGAFQPQHF
CDR3nt: TGTGCCACCAGTTCCGGACAGGGGGCTTTTCAGCCCCAGCATTTT

j_gene: TRBJ1-5
d_gene: -
v_gene: TRBV6-5
abundance: few
CDR3aa: CASSQDSGGNQPQHF
CDR3nt: TGTGCCAGCAGCCAGGACAGTGGAGGCAATCAGCCCCAGCATTTT

j_gene: TRBJ1-1
d_gene: -
v_gene: TRBV19
abundance: -
CDR3aa: CASLWTGSTEAFF
CDR3nt: TGTGCCAGCTTGTGGACGGGGTCGACTGAAGCTTTCTTT

j_gene: TRBJ1-1
d_gene: TRBD1
v_gene: TRBV4-2
abundance: -
CDR3aa: CASSQEGTGGDDTEAFF
CDR3nt: TGTGCCAGCAGCCAAGAGGGGACAGGGGGCGATGACACTGAAGCTTTCTTT

j_gene: TRBJ2-5
d_gene: TRBD1
v_gene: TRBV6-6
abundance: -
CDR3aa: CASSLRVGTGVLETQYF
CDR3nt: TGTGCCAGCAGTCTACGAGTAGGGACAGGGGTTTTAGAGACCCAGTACTTC

j_gene: TRBJ2-3
d_gene: -
v_gene: TRBV5-1
abundance: -
CDR3aa: CASSFSGLTDTQYF
CDR3nt: TGCGCCAGCAGCTTCAGCGGACTCACAGATACGCAGTATTTT

j_gene: TRBJ2-2
d_gene: -
v_gene: TRBV18
abundance: -
CDR3aa: CASSPDWNTGELFF
CDR3nt: TGTGCCAGCTCACCAGACTGGAACACCGGGGAGCTGTTTTTT

j_gene: TRBJ1-5
d_gene: TRBD1
v_gene: TRBV9
abundance: once
CDR3aa: CASSVGTGKQPQHF
CDR3nt: TGTGCCAGCAGCGTAGGGACAGGGAAACAGCCCCAGCATTTT

j_gene: TRBJ1-6
d_gene: -
v_gene: TRBV13
abundance: -
CDR3aa: CASSFRQANSPLHF
CDR3nt: TGTGCCAGCAGCTTCCGACAGGCGAATTCACCCCTCCACTTT

j_gene: TRBJ1-1
d_gene: -
v_gene: TRBV5-8
abundance: -
CDR3aa: CASSLARERDTEAFF
CDR3nt: TGTGCCAGCAGCTTGGCGAGGGAGAGGGACACTGAAGCTTTCTTT

j_gene: TRBJ1-5
d_gene: -
v_gene: TRBV18
abundance: -
CDR3aa: CASSPGPGNQPQHF
CDR3nt: TGTGCCAGCTCACCAGGGCCCGGCAATCAGCCCCAGCATTTT

j_gene: TRBJ1-2
d_gene: -
v_gene: TRBV19
abundance: -
CDR3aa: CASSIAGIGYTF
CDR3nt: TGTGCCAGTAGTATAGCAGGGATCGGCTACACCTTC

j_gene: TRBJ2-7
d_gene: -
v_gene: TRBV7-2
abundance: -
CDR3aa: CASGRKGQDYEQYF
CDR3nt: TGTGCCAGCGGGAGAAAGGGCCAGGACTACGAGCAGTACTTC

j_gene: TRBJ1-2
d_gene: -
v_gene: TRBV19
abundance: -
CDR3aa: CASSYRNYGYTF
CDR3nt: TGTGCCAGTAGTTACAGAAACTATGGCTACACCTTC

j_gene: TRBJ1-2
d_gene: TRBD1
v_gene: TRBV5-1
abundance: few
CDR3aa: CASSLGQGDIYGYTF
CDR3nt: TGCGCCAGCAGCTTGGGACAGGGGGATATTTATGGCTACACCTTC

j_gene: TRBJ2-7
d_gene: -
v_gene: TRBV3-1/TRBV3-2
abundance: -
CDR3aa: CASSQVYNEDEQYF
CDR3nt: TGTGCCAGCAGCCAAGTGTACAATGAGGACGAGCAGTACTTC

j_gene: TRBJ1-3
d_gene: -
v_gene: TRBV7-9
abundance: -
CDR3aa: CASSFDSLSGNTIYF
CDR3nt: TGTGCCAGCAGCTTCGACAGTCTCTCTGGAAACACCATATATTTT

j_gene: TRBJ2-3
d_gene: -
v_gene: TRBV19
abundance: -
CDR3aa: CASSMVQGGTDTQYF
CDR3nt: TGTGCCAGTAGTATGGTACAGGGAGGCACAGATACGCAGTATTTT

j_gene: TRBJ1-1
d_gene: -
v_gene: TRBV3-1/TRBV3-2
abundance: -
CDR3aa: CASSQDQGSPTEAFF
CDR3nt: TGTGCCAGCAGCCAAGATCAGGGTTCTCCTACTGAAGCTTTCTTT

j_gene: TRBJ1-2
d_gene: -
v_gene: TRBV21-1
abundance: -
CDR3aa: CASSPRTGEYYGYTF
CDR3nt: TGTGCCAGCAGCCCCCGGACAGGGGAATACTATGGCTACACCTTC

j_gene: TRBJ1-1
d_gene: -
v_gene: TRBV7-9
abundance: -
CDR3aa: CASSRRAVAEAFF
CDR3nt: TGTGCCAGCAGCCGACGAGCGGTGGCTGAAGCTTTCTTT

j_gene: TRBJ1-1
d_gene: -
v_gene: TRBV10-3
abundance: -
CDR3aa: CAISESLGQRGRTEAFF
CDR3nt: TGTGCCATCAGTGAGTCGTTAGGGCAGCGGGGTAGGACTGAAGCTTTCTTT

j_gene: TRBJ2-3
d_gene: TRBD2
v_gene: TRBV5-4
abundance: -
CDR3aa: CASSLVVAGESTDTQYF
CDR3nt: TGTGCCAGCAGCTTGGTTGTTGCGGGAGAATCGACAGATACGCAGTATTTT

j_gene: TRBJ2-1
d_gene: -
v_gene: TRBV29-1
abundance: -
CDR3aa: CSVGQARGNEQFF
CDR3nt: TGCAGCGTTGGACAGGCAAGGGGTAATGAGCAGTTCTTC

j_gene: TRBJ2-1
d_gene: -
v_gene: TRBV4-3
abundance: -
CDR3aa: CASSPRRLTYPYGEQFF
CDR3nt: TGCGCCAGCAGCCCTAGGAGACTCACTTACCCCTATGGTGAGCAGTTCTTC

j_gene: TRBJ1-1
d_gene: -
v_gene: TRBV3-1/TRBV3-2
abundance: -
CDR3aa: CASSQAGVLGGTEAFF
CDR3nt: TGTGCCAGCAGCCAAGCCGGGGTCCTGGGGGGGACTGAAGCTTTCTTT

j_gene: TRBJ2-7
d_gene: TRBD1
v_gene: TRBV15
abundance: once
CDR3aa: CATRTGVPPTYEQYF
CDR3nt: TGTGCCACCAGAACAGGGGTCCCCCCTACCTACGAGCAGTACTTC